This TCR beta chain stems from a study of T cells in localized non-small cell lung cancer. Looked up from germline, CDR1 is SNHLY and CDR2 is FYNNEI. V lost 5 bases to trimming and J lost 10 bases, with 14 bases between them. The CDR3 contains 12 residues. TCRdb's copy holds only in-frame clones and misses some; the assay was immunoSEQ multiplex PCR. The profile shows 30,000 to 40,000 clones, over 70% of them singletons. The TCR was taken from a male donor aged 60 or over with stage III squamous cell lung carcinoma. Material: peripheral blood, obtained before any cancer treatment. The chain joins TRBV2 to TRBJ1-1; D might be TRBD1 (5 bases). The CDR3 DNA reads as TGTGCCAGCAGTCGGGACCGGGAAGGAGCTTTCTTT. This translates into CASSRDREGAFF.